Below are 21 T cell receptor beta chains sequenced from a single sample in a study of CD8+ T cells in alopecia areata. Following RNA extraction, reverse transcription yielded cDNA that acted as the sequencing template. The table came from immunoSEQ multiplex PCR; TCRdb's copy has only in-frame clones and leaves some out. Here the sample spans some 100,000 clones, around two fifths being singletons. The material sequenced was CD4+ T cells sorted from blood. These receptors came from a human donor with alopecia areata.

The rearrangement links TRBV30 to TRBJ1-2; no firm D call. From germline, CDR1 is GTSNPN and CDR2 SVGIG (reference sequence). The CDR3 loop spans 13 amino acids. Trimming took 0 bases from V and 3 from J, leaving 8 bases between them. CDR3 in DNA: TGTGCCTGGAGTGTACAGAGGGACTATGGCTACACCTTC. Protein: CAWSVQRDYGYTF.

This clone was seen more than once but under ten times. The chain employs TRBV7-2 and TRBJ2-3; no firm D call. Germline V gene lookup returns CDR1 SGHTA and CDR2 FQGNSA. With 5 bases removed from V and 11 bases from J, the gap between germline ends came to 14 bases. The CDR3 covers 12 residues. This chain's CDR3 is CASSPFLPRQYF. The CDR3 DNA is TGTGCCAGCAGCCCATTTCTCCCAAGGCAGTATTTT.

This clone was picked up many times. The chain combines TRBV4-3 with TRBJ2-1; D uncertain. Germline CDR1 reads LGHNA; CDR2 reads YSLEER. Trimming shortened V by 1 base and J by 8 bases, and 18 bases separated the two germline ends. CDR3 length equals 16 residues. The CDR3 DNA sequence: TGCGCCAGCAGCCAAGTCGGGTTTTTAAGAAGCTATGAGCAGTTCTTC. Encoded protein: CASSQVGFLRSYEQFF.

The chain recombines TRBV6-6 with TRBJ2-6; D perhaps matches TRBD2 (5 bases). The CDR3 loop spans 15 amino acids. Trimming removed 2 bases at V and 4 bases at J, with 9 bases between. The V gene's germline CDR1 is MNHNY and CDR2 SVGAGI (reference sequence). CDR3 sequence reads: CASSYTGSGANVLTF. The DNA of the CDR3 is TGTGCCAGCAGTTACACGGGATCCGGGGCCAACGTCCTGACTTTC.

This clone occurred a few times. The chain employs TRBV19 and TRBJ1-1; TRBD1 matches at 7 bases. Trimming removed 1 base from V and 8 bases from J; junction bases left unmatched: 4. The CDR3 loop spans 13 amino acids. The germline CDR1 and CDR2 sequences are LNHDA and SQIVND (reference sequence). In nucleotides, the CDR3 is TGTGCCAGTAGTATAGTAAGGGGGCCGGAAGCTTTCTTT. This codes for CASSIVRGPEAFF.

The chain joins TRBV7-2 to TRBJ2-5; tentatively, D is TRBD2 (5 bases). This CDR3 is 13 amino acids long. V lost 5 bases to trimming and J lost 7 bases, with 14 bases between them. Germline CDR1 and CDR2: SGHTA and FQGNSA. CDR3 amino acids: CASSPDGVGTQYF. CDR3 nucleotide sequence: TGTGCCAGCAGCCCAGACGGGGTCGGGACCCAGTACTTC.

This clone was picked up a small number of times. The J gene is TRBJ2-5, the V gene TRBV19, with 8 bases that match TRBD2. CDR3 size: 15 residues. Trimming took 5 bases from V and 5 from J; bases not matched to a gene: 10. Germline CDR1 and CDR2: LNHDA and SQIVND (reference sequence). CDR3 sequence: CASSPPGGFQETQYF. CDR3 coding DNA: TGTGCCAGTAGTCCGCCGGGGGGGTTTCAGGAGACCCAGTACTTC.

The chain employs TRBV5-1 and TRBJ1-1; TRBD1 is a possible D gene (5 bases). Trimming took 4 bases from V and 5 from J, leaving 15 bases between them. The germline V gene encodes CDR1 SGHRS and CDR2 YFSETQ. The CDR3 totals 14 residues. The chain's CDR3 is CASSLEAKGTEAFF. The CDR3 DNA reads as TGCGCCAGCAGCCTGGAGGCAAAGGGGACTGAAGCTTTCTTT.

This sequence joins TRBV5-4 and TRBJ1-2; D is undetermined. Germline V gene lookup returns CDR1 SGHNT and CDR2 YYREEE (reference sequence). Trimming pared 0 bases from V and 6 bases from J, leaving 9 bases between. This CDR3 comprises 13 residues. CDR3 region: CASSLVHYDGYTF. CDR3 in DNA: TGTGCCAGCAGCTTGGTGCACTACGATGGCTACACCTTC.

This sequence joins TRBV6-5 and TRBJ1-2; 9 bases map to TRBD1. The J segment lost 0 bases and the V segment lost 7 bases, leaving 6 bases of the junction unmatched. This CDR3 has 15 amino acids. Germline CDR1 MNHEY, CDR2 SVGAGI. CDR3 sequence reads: CASNRDREPNYGYTF. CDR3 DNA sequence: TGTGCCAGCAACCGGGACAGGGAACCTAACTATGGCTACACCTTC.

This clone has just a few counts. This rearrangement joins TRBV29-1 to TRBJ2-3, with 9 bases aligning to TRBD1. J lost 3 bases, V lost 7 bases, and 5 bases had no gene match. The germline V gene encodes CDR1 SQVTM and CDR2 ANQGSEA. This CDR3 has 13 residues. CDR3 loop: CSDIQGATDTQYF. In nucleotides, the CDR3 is TGCAGCGACATACAGGGGGCAACAGATACGCAGTATTTT.

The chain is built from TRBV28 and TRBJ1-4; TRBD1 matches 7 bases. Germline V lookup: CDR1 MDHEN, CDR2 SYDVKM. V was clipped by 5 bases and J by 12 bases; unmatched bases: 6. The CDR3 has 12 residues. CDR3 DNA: TGTGCCAGCAGTGTGAGCCAGGGGGAACTGTTTTTT. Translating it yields CASSVSQGELFF.

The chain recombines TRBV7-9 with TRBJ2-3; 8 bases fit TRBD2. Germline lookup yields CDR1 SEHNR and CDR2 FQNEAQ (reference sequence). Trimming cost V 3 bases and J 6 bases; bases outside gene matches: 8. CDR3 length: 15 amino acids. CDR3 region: CASSLLVAGTDTQYF. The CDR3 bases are TGTGCCAGCAGCTTGTTGGTAGCGGGAACGGATACGCAGTATTTT.

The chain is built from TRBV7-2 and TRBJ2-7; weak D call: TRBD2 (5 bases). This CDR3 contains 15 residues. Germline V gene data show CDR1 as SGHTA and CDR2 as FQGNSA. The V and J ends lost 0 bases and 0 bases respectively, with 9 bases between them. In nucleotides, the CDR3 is TGTGCCAGCAGCTTAGCGGGAGCGATCTCCTACGAGCAGTACTTC. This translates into CASSLAGAISYEQYF.

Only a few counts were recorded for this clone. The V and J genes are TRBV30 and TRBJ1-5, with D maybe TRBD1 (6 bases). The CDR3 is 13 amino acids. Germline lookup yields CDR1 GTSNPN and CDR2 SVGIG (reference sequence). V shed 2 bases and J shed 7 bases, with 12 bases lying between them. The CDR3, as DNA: TGTGCCTGGAGTCGGGGGGCGGACCAGCCCCAGCATTTT. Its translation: CAWSRGADQPQHF.

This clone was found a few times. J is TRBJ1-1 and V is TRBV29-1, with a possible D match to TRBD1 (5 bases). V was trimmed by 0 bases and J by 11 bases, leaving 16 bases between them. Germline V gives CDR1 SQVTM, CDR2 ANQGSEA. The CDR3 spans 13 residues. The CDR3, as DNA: TGCAGCGTTGAAGATGGGAGGGACCGTGGCGCTTTCTTT. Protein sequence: CSVEDGRDRGAFF. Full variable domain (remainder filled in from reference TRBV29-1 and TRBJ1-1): SAVISQKPSRDICQRGTSLTIQCQVDSQVTMMFWYRQQPGQSLTLIATANQGSEATYESGFVIDKFPISRPNLTFSTLTVSNMSPEDSSIYLCSVEDGRDRGAFFGQGTRLTVV.

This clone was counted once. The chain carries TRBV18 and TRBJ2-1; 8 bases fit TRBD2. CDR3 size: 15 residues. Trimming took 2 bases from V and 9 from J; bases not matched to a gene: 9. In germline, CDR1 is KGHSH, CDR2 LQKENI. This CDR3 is CASSPISGGNPEQFF. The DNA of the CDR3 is TGTGCCAGCTCACCAATCAGCGGGGGTAACCCTGAGCAGTTCTTC.

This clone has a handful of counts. This CDR3 is CASSLQGDNSPLHF. The CDR3 region has the DNA TGTGCCAGCAGCTTACAGGGAGATAATTCACCCCTCCACTTT. V is TRBV7-3 and J is TRBJ1-6; D possibly corresponds to TRBD1 (5 bases). V was trimmed by 2 bases and J by 5 bases, leaving 7 bases between them. This CDR3 contains 14 residues. CDR1 is SGHTA and CDR2 is FQGTGA in the germline V gene.

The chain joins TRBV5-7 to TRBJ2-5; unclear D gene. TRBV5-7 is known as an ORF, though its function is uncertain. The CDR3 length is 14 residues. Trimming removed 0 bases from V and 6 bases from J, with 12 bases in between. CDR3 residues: CASSLAPRGKTQYF. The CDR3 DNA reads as TGTGCCAGCAGCTTGGCCCCACGTGGGAAGACCCAGTACTTC.

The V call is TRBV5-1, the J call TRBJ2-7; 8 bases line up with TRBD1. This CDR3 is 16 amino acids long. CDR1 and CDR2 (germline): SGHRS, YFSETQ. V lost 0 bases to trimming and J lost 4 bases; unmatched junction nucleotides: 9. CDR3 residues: CASSLAAGTGSYEQYF. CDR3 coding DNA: TGCGCCAGCAGCTTGGCCGCGGGGACAGGATCTTACGAGCAGTACTTC.

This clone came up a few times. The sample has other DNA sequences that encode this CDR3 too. The CDR3 reads CSVGQGGQPQHF. CDR3 in DNA: TGCAGCGTTGGACAGGGTGGTCAGCCCCAGCATTTT. The chain is built from TRBV29-1 and TRBJ1-5; 7 bases agree with TRBD1. This CDR3 has 12 residues. The V gene's germline CDR1 is SQVTM and CDR2 ANQGSEA. The V gene end was trimmed by 4 bases and the J gene end by 6 bases; junction bases not matched to a gene: 3.